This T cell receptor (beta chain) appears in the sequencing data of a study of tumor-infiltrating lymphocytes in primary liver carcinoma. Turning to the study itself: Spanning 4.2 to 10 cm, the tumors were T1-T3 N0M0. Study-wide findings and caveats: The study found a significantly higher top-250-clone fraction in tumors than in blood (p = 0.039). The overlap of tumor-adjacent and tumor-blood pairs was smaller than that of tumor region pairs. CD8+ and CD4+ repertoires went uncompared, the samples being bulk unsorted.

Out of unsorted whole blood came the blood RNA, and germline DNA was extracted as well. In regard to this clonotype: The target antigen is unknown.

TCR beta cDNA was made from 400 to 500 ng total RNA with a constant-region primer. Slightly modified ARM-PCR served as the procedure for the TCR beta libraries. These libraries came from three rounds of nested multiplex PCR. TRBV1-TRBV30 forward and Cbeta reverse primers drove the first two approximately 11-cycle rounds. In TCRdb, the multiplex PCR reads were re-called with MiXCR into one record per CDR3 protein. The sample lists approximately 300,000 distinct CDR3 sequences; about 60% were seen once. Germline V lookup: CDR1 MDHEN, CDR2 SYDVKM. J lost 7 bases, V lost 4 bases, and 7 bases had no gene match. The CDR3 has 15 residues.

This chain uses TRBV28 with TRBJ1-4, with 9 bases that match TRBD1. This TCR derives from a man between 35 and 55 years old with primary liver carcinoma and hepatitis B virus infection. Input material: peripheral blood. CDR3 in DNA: TGTGCCAGCAGTTCGTGGACAGGGGAGGGTGAAAAACTGTTTTTT. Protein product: CASSSWTGEGEKLFF.